This T cell receptor (beta chain) was retrieved from a study of blood T cell repertoires in COVID-19. Whole-study context: Collection of acute and convalescent COVID-19 samples took place in the United States, Italy and Spain.

Trimming shortened V by 5 bases and J by 14 bases, and 21 bases separated the two germline ends. Germline CDR1 is MDHEN and CDR2 is SYDVKM. This CDR3 has 13 residues. The repertoire was sequenced with immunoSEQ multiplex PCR; TCRdb's copy has only in-frame clones and lacks some. The data show 250,000 to 350,000 clones, with more than 75% seen just once and around 7.8% held by the top ten. This clone was seen a handful of times. The chain combines TRBV28 with TRBJ1-2; a possible D gene is TRBD1 (6 bases). The sample was peripheral blood. This clonotype originated in a woman aged 45-65 years who had recovered from COVID-19. The CDR3 loop is CASSETFRTANTF. CDR3 in DNA: TGTGCCAGCAGTGAGACCTTTCGGACAGCTAATACCTTC.